Presented here are 7 T cell receptor beta chains from one specimen sequenced in a study of T cell responses to AZD1222 COVID-19 vaccine. Data came from immunoSEQ multiplex PCR; TCRdb stores just in-frame clones and leaves some out. This table has some 140,000 clones, 70% to 90% appearing once. The sequences come from peripheral blood, collected on day 0 of AZD1222 vaccination. The origin of the receptors is an adult in good health.

The rearrangement joins TRBV7-8 to TRBJ1-6; D call uncertain. Trimming removed 3 bases at V and 4 bases at J, with 4 bases between. Germline assignment: CDR1 SGHVS and CDR2 FQNEAQ. This CDR3 has 13 residues. CDR3 amino acids: CASSLVYNSPLHF. DNA of the CDR3: TGTGCCAGCAGCTTGGTTTATAATTCACCCCTCCACTTT.

This chain connects TRBV27 to TRBJ2-3, with D possibly TRBD1 on 6 matching bases. The V end lost 2 bases, the J end lost 6 bases, and 6 bases lay between the germline ends. The CDR3 spans 12 residues. Looked up from germline, CDR1 is MNHEY and CDR2 is SMNVEV (reference sequence). The CDR3 loop is CASSLQGDTQYF. CDR3 nucleotide sequence: TGTGCCAGCAGTTTACAGGGGGATACGCAGTATTTT.

This clone has just one count. The rearrangement uses TRBV18 and TRBJ1-1; 7 bases align to TRBD1. Unmatched junction bases numbered 5, after V lost 6 bases and J lost 1 base. In germline, CDR1 is KGHSH, CDR2 LQKENI. This CDR3 spans 14 amino acids. In DNA form, the CDR3 reads TGTGCCAGCTCTCTCCAGGGGGGGAACACTGAAGCTTTCTTT. It specifies CASSLQGGNTEAFF.

This chain uses TRBV7-8 with TRBJ1-1, with D perhaps matching TRBD1 (5 bases). Trimming removed 5 bases from V and 1 base from J, with 17 bases in between. This CDR3 comprises 16 residues. Germline V gene data show CDR1 as SGHVS and CDR2 as FQNEAQ. CDR3 nucleotide sequence: TGTGCCAGCAGCCCTAACGTGGCAGGGTGGAACACTGAAGCTTTCTTT. Its translation is CASSPNVAGWNTEAFF. The variable domain in full, with the rest retrieved from reference TRBV7-8 and TRBJ1-1, is GAGVSQSPRYKVAKRGQDVALRCDPISGHVSLFWYQQALGQGPEFLTYFQNEAQLDKSGLPSDRFFAERPEGSVSTLKIQRTQQEDSAVYLCASSPNVAGWNTEAFFGQGTRLTVV.

This chain joins TRBV4-1 and TRBJ2-1; weak D call: TRBD2 (8 bases). The CDR3 runs to 16 residues. V gave up 5 bases and J gave up 10 bases, with 24 bases separating them. Per germline, CDR1 MGHRA and CDR2 YSYEKL. CDR3 DNA: TGCGCCAGCAGCGAAAACGGGAGGGGGCGTCTTGCCGAGCAGTTCTTC. Encoded protein: CASSENGRGRLAEQFF.

The chain links TRBV9 to TRBJ1-1; 7 nucleotides line up with TRBD1. Germline values: CDR1 SGDLS, CDR2 YYNGEE. The CDR3 runs to 14 residues. With V trimmed by 3 bases and J by 5 bases, 7 bases remained unmatched. CDR3 residues: CASSARGSETEAFF. The CDR3, as DNA: TGTGCCAGCAGCGCCAGGGGGAGTGAGACTGAAGCTTTCTTT.

The rearrangement joins TRBV5-1 to TRBJ1-6; D is uncertain. Trimming removed 0 bases from V and 11 bases from J, with 12 bases in between. CDR3 length: 14 amino acids. Per germline, CDR1 SGHRS and CDR2 YFSETQ. The CDR3 loop reads CASSLGRGRAPLHF. The CDR3 DNA sequence: TGCGCCAGCAGCTTGGGACGGGGTCGGGCACCCCTCCACTTT.